The 6 T cell receptor beta chains listed next were all sequenced from one sample in a study of T-cell reconstitution after alpha-beta-depleted transplantation in children. Using unique molecular identifiers, the investigators prepared the TCRbeta library. One entry per CDR3 protein, called by TCRdb with MiXCR from the PCR reads. This sample yields approximately 230,000 distinct CDR3 sequences, of which roughly a quarter are seen a single time; around 4.8% belongs to the top ten. This specimen consisted of PBMCs, mostly from graft donor cells, obtained 360 days after TCRalphabeta/CD19-depleted stem cell transplant. The receptors were gathered from a female patient aged 2 to 10 who had a stem cell transplant for congenital amegakaryocytic thrombocytopenia, so the T cells may come from the graft donor.

The chain uses TRBV10-3 and TRBJ1-2; the D gene is possibly TRBD1 (6 bases). The CDR3 length is 15 residues. Trimming removed 0 bases at V and 4 bases at J, with 12 bases between. The germline CDR1 and CDR2 sequences are ENHRY and SYGVKD. The CDR3 region is CAISESTTGAYGYTF. CDR3 bases: TGTGCCATCAGTGAGTCGACCACGGGGGCCTATGGCTACACCTTC.

This clonotype was picked up a small number of times. Here the CDR3 reads CASSSGQTSGNTIYF. For the CDR3, the DNA is TGTGCCAGCAGCTCGGGACAGACGTCCGGAAACACCATATATTTT. The chain combines TRBV7-9 with TRBJ1-3; 7 nucleotides align to TRBD1. CDR1 is SEHNR, CDR2 FQNEAQ, per germline (reference sequence). The length of the CDR3 is 15 residues. J was trimmed by 4 bases and V by 4 bases; bases with no gene match: 7.

The V call is TRBV3-1, the J call TRBJ1-1; the D gene is possibly TRBD1 (5 bases). The germline V gene encodes CDR1 LGHDT and CDR2 YNNKEL (reference sequence). V was trimmed by 4 bases and J by 6 bases, leaving 9 bases between them. The CDR3 spans 12 residues. The CDR3 coding sequence is TGTGCCAGCAGCCGCGGAGGGGCTGAAGCTTTCTTT. The encoded protein is CASSRGGAEAFF.

The genes are TRBV3-1 and TRBJ2-3; no clear D. Trimming stripped 0 bases from V and 5 bases from J, with 6 bases between. The germline CDR1 and CDR2 sequences are LGHDT and YNNKEL (reference sequence). The CDR3 has 13 residues. CDR3 residues: CASSQDLIDTQYF. CDR3 nucleotide sequence: TGTGCCAGCAGCCAAGATCTCATAGATACGCAGTATTTT.

Only a few counts were recorded for this clonotype. The rearrangement uses TRBV27 and TRBJ2-3; 10 bases agree with TRBD1. The CDR3 is made up of 16 amino acids. CDR1 and CDR2 from the germline V gene are MNHEY and SMNVEV (reference sequence). V shed 2 bases and J 3 bases; nucleotides not matched to a gene: 5. The CDR3 DNA follows: TGTGCCAGCAGTTTACGCCGGACAGGGGGAACAGATACGCAGTATTTT. Amino acid sequence: CASSLRRTGGTDTQYF.

The chain uses TRBV28 and TRBJ2-1, with D possibly being TRBD1 (5 bases). The V end was cut by 4 bases, the J end by 5 bases, with 18 bases between. Germline CDR1 is MDHEN and CDR2 is SYDVKM. CDR3 length: 16 residues. In DNA, the CDR3 is TGTGCCAGCAGTTCACCAGGGCAGGGTTCCCACAATGAGCAGTTCTTC. This gives the protein CASSSPGQGSHNEQFF.